Listed below are T cell receptor beta chains from one sample, sequenced in a study of T cells after yellow fever vaccination. A single record per CDR3 protein comes from TCRdb applying MiXCR to the 5' RACE reads. Of 450,000 to 550,000 distinct CDR3 sequences listed, about 19% are singletons. The material sequenced was PBMCs, taken 15 days after the yellow fever booster vaccination. The receptors stem from a man between 25 and 39 years old who received the YFV17D yellow fever vaccine. Each CDR3 is given without its conserved first and last residue. Expanded clones get a size class; other rows say once, few or many, or leave the size out.

>11|TRBJ2-5|-|TRBV12-3/TRBV12-4
ASGGRIGETQY
>13|TRBJ2-7|once|TRBV19
ASSIGQGVTYEQY
>12|TRBJ2-1|few|TRBV27
ASARGSSYNEQF
>11|TRBJ2-7|-|TRBV7-2
ASTRQGGFEQY
>10|TRBJ2-3|-|TRBV3-1
ASSQDPYTQY
>14|TRBJ2-3|few|TRBV5-1
ASSLSPGQITDTQY
>12|TRBJ2-2|few|TRBV10-3
AISRSSVTGELF
>13|TRBJ2-3|-|TRBV12-3/TRBV12-4
ASRSPAGTADTQY
>12|TRBJ1-1|few|TRBV5-5
ASSGGGMNTEAF
>13|TRBJ2-1|-|TRBV18
ASSPPRGWYNEQF
>11|TRBJ1-6|few|TRBV27
ASSLKPWTRLH
>11|TRBJ2-7|few|TRBV14
ASSDQPSYEQY
>10|TRBJ2-7|-|TRBV6-5
ASSVQGAEQY
>12|TRBJ2-7|few|TRBV4-1
ASSQDSLGREQY
>13|TRBJ1-2|few|TRBV9
ASSVGQGIFYGYT
>13|TRBJ1-2|few|TRBV4-3
ASRPRSEGNYGYT
>9|TRBJ2-1|-|TRBV12-3/TRBV12-4
ASSPSDEQF
>8|TRBJ2-5|-|TRBV7-8
ATPSGAQY
>13|TRBJ2-1|many|TRBV7-2
ASSSGTGGYNEQF
>11|TRBJ2-5|few|TRBV27
ASSLKYQETQY
>12|TRBJ2-7|few|TRBV12-3/TRBV12-4
ASTPERGAAEQY
>11|TRBJ1-2|-|TRBV5-1
ASSLEVDYGYT
>12|TRBJ2-7|once|TRBV28
ASRLTGRFNEQY
>13|TRBJ2-3|-|TRBV12-3/TRBV12-4
ASTPRSAKYVTQY
>13|TRBJ2-7|few|TRBV6-5
ASSYSADTTYEQY
>13|TRBJ2-1|many|TRBV11-1
ASSLRTGAYNEQF
>13|TRBJ2-1|few|TRBV6-1
ASSLSGTYGNEQF
>13|TRBJ2-7|once|TRBV28
ASSFLRDQAYEQY
>10|TRBJ2-7|-|TRBV7-2
ASSSGLHEQY
>13|TRBJ2-7|-|TRBV7-2
ASKVSGISSYEQY
>11|TRBJ1-5|-|TRBV25-1
ASTYYGYQPQH
>14|TRBJ1-6|few|TRBV9
ASSVEDGGLNSPLH
>11|TRBJ1-1|-|TRBV10-3
AIKDRENTEAF
>9|TRBJ1-1|-|TRBV12-3/TRBV12-4
ASSNDVGAF
>12|TRBJ2-1|-|TRBV29-1
SVERYNSGNEQF
>11|TRBJ1-1|-|TRBV6-5
ASSSSLQGDAF
>14|TRBJ2-2|few|TRBV27
ASSVLGQGGTGELF
>11|TRBJ1-5|few|TRBV12-3/TRBV12-4
ASNRQGFQPQH
>12|TRBJ2-3|few|TRBV20-1
SATPPVTGFTQY
>15|TRBJ2-3|-|TRBV9
ASSVVPSGRGTDTQY
>14|TRBJ2-1|few|TRBV5-1
ASSVAGLAGYNEQF